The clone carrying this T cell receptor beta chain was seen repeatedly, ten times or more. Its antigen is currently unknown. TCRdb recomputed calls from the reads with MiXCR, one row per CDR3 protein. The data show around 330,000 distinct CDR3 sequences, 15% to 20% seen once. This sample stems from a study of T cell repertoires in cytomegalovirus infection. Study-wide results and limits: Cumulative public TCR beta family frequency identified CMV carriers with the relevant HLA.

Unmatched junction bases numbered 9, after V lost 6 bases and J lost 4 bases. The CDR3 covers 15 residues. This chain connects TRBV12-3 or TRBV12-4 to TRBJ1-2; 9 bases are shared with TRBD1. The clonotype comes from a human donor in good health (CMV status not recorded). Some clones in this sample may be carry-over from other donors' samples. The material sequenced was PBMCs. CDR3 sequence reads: CASRTTGGFGYGYTF. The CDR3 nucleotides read TGTGCCAGCAGGACAACAGGGGGCTTTGGCTATGGCTACACCTTC.